The rows below give T cell receptor beta chains drawn from one sample of a study of human T cells and chemical hapten exposure. A single record per CDR3 protein comes from TCRdb applying MiXCR to the RACE reads. The sample carries a few hundred thousand distinct CDR3 sequences, around 4.8% recorded once. Sequenced here: whole blood, sampled in connection with sensitization to the hapten diphenylcyclopropenone (DPC). These receptors originate from a woman between 50 and 59 years old with alopecia areata. Some clones in this sample may be carry-over from other donors' samples. Both conserved end residues are part of each CDR3. Each record gives: CDR3 length, J gene, V gene, CDR3 protein.

cdr3_length: 14; j_call: TRBJ2-7; v_call: TRBV12-3/TRBV12-4; cdr3_aa: CASSFQGASNEQYF
cdr3_length: 14; j_call: TRBJ2-7; v_call: TRBV28; cdr3_aa: CASSLGIGAYEQYF
cdr3_length: 15; j_call: TRBJ2-7; v_call: TRBV18; cdr3_aa: CASSPRAGGPGEQYF
cdr3_length: 12; j_call: TRBJ2-7; v_call: TRBV20-1; cdr3_aa: CSAVRLAGLKYF
cdr3_length: 14; j_call: TRBJ1-5; v_call: TRBV12-3/TRBV12-4; cdr3_aa: CASTQAYSNQPQHF
cdr3_length: 14; j_call: TRBJ2-5; v_call: TRBV7-2; cdr3_aa: CASSLVLSQETQYF
cdr3_length: 12; j_call: TRBJ2-1; v_call: TRBV7-9; cdr3_aa: CASSPVLLEQFF
cdr3_length: 15; j_call: TRBJ1-2; v_call: TRBV4-2; cdr3_aa: CASSQEAATNYGYTF
cdr3_length: 14; j_call: TRBJ1-2; v_call: TRBV27; cdr3_aa: CASSWGQGVYGYTF
cdr3_length: 16; j_call: TRBJ2-2; v_call: TRBV10-1; cdr3_aa: CPSSPSTSGHTGELFF
cdr3_length: 15; j_call: TRBJ2-1; v_call: TRBV4-1; cdr3_aa: CASSLLGTTHNEQFF
cdr3_length: 15; j_call: TRBJ2-1; v_call: TRBV7-6; cdr3_aa: CASSLGESSYNEQFF
cdr3_length: 15; j_call: TRBJ2-2; v_call: TRBV4-3; cdr3_aa: CASSVDPLNTGELFF
cdr3_length: 13; j_call: TRBJ2-3; v_call: TRBV20-1; cdr3_aa: CSARSDVTDTQYF
cdr3_length: 11; j_call: TRBJ2-7; v_call: TRBV28; cdr3_aa: CASTKYYEQYF